A single sample is the source of the 15 T cell receptor beta chains below, sequenced in a study of T cell repertoires in cytomegalovirus infection. No antigen has been identified for these receptors. TCRdb ran MiXCR on the reads and lists one entry per CDR3 protein. The sample has some 800,000 distinct CDR3 sequences, 30% to 35% seen once. Sample: cultured CD8+ T cells from PBMCs, taken from culture after CMV antigen stimulation. These receptors all come from a human donor in good health (CMV status not recorded). Some clones in this sample may be carry-over from other donors' samples.

The table lists this clonotype with a few counts. The J gene is TRBJ2-7, the V gene TRBV27; 11 positions agree with TRBD1. The length of the CDR3 is 17 residues. V lost 2 bases and J lost 4; bases outside the gene matches: 10. CDR1 is MNHEY and CDR2 is SMNVEV in the germline V gene (reference sequence). The CDR3 spells CASSLLPGTGGQYEQYF. CDR3 nucleotides: TGTGCCAGCAGTTTACTCCCCGGGACAGGGGGTCAGTACGAGCAGTACTTC.

This clonotype was counted between two and nine times. The V and J genes are TRBV6-6 and TRBJ2-1, with D unresolved. This CDR3 contains 14 residues. Trimming removed 2 bases from V and 2 bases from J, with 7 bases in between. CDR1 and CDR2 (germline): MNHNY, SVGAGI (reference sequence). CDR3 amino acids: CASSYGRTYNEQFF. The DNA for the CDR3 is TGTGCCAGCAGTTACGGCAGGACCTACAATGAGCAGTTCTTC.

V and J are TRBV6-2 or TRBV6-3 and TRBJ2-2; 9 nucleotides agree with TRBD2. Per germline, CDR1 MNHEY and CDR2 SVGEGT. CDR3 length: 20 residues. V was pared by 7 bases and J by 6 bases, with 24 bases of the junction left unmatched. CDR3 sequence: CASKELAGIRLRGGPGELFF. Written as DNA, the CDR3 is TGTGCCAGCAAGGAACTAGCGGGTATCCGTCTCAGGGGCGGGCCCGGGGAGCTGTTTTTT.

To note about this clonotype: The germline gene is not matched at one end of the junction; a read error may be the cause. The chain combines TRBV2 with TRBJ1-1; D unclear. The CDR3 is 13 residues long. Germline loops: CDR1 SNHLY, CDR2 FYNNEI. In nucleotides, the CDR3 is TGTGTCAGCAGTGGGAGGGCGAACACTGAAGCTTTCTTT. Protein: CVSSGRANTEAFF. The whole variable domain, filled in from reference TRBV2 and TRBJ1-1, reads EPEVTQTPSHQVTQMGQEVILRCVPISNHLYFYWYRQILGQKVEFLVSFYNNEISEKSEIFDDQFSVERPDGSNFTLKIRSTKLEDSAMYFCVSSGRANTEAFFGQGTRLTVV.

CDR3 amino acids: CASSLAWYGYTF. The CDR3 DNA reads as TGTGCCAGCAGCTTAGCCTGGTATGGCTACACCTTC. The genes are TRBV7-4 and TRBJ1-2; the D is unclear. This CDR3 has 12 amino acids. V was clipped by 0 bases and J by 5 bases, with 4 bases between them. Germline lookup yields CDR1 SGHVT and CDR2 SQSDAQ.

This clonotype is a singleton in its sample. The V gene is TRBV7-9, the J gene TRBJ2-1, with 11 bases aligning to TRBD2. This CDR3 region has 16 residues. From germline, CDR1 is SEHNR and CDR2 FQNEAQ (reference sequence). J gave up 4 bases and V 2 bases, and 4 bases lay outside the gene matches. CDR3 DNA sequence: TGTGCCAGCAGCTTAAAGGGACTAGCGGCTTACAATGAGCAGTTCTTC. Protein product: CASSLKGLAAYNEQFF.

The chain joins TRBV7-9 to TRBJ1-4; D is undetermined. V dropped 3 bases and J dropped 0 bases, with 11 bases sitting between them. In germline, CDR1 is SEHNR, CDR2 FQNEAQ (reference sequence). CDR3 size: 16 residues. The CDR3: CASSFKLAATNEKLFF. The CDR3 bases are TGTGCCAGCAGCTTTAAACTCGCGGCAACTAATGAAAAACTGTTTTTT.

This rearrangement joins TRBV3-1 to TRBJ2-7; 11 nucleotides match TRBD2. Germline V gene data show CDR1 as LGHDT and CDR2 as YNNKEL (reference sequence). Trimming cost V 2 bases and J 3 bases; bases outside gene matches: 6. The CDR3 contains 16 residues. CDR3 residues: CASSQLTSGSLYEQYF. In DNA, the CDR3 is TGTGCCAGCAGCCAACTAACTAGCGGGAGCCTCTACGAGCAGTACTTC.

The sample holds many counts of this clonotype. The rearrangement joins TRBV11-2 to TRBJ1-1; D may be TRBD1 (5 bases). Germline CDR1 and CDR2: SGHAT and FQNNGV. The CDR3 spans 14 residues. V lost 3 bases and J lost 4, with 12 bases in between. The CDR3 protein is CASSFSVGGTEAFF. CDR3 in DNA: TGTGCCAGCAGCTTTTCGGTGGGGGGCACTGAAGCTTTCTTT.

This clonotype has at least ten counts. The rearrangement links TRBV12-3 or TRBV12-4 to TRBJ1-4; D gene unclear. Deletions cut 4 bases from V and 0 bases from J, with 12 bases between. The CDR3 has 16 amino acids. CDR3 sequence: CASSSTLDATNEKLFF. The CDR3 coding sequence is TGTGCCAGCAGTTCGACCTTGGACGCAACTAATGAAAAACTGTTTTTT.

This clonotype was seen only a few times. The chain joins TRBV27 to TRBJ2-1; D uncertain. Germline V gene sequence: CDR1 MNHEY, CDR2 SMNVEV (reference sequence). Deletions cut 7 bases from V and 3 bases from J, with 16 bases between. The CDR3 loop spans 15 amino acids. The CDR3 reads CASKFWLGGYNEQFF. CDR3 coding DNA: TGTGCCAGCAAGTTTTGGTTGGGTGGCTACAATGAGCAGTTCTTC.

This clonotype was recorded a few times. The rearrangement uses TRBV10-3 and TRBJ2-7; no clear D. This CDR3 comprises 13 residues. The V gene lost 0 bases and the J gene lost 2 bases, with 5 bases spanning the gap. Germline CDR1 reads ENHRY; CDR2 reads SYGVKD. DNA of the CDR3: TGTGCCATCAGTGAGTCAAAAGCCTACGAGCAGTACGTC. Translated, it gives CAISESKAYEQYV.

This clonotype was observed many times. The J gene is TRBJ2-5, the V gene TRBV10-2, with TRBD2 matching 10 bases. V lost 0 bases to trimming and J lost 2 bases; unmatched junction nucleotides: 9. The CDR3 is made up of 18 amino acids. Looked up from germline, CDR1 is WSHSY and CDR2 is SAAADI. The CDR3 is CASSESGLAGVNQETQYF. CDR3 sequence (DNA): TGCGCCAGCAGTGAGTCTGGCCTAGCGGGGGTGAATCAAGAGACCCAGTACTTC.

This clonotype has only a few counts. The rearrangement uses TRBV11-3 and TRBJ2-2, with a weak D call TRBD1 (6 bases). The germline V and J ends were trimmed by 4 bases and 0 bases, with 12 bases remaining between them. The germline gives CDR1 SGHNT, CDR2 YENEEA. The CDR3 totals 16 residues. The CDR3 spells CASSSYGTTNTGELFF. The DNA for the CDR3 is TGTGCCAGCAGCTCGTATGGGACAACGAACACCGGGGAGCTGTTTTTT.

The rearrangement joins TRBV19 to TRBJ2-7, with TRBD1 identical over 8 bases. The CDR3 runs to 14 residues. Germline V lookup: CDR1 LNHDA, CDR2 SQIVND (reference sequence). J was trimmed by 2 bases and V by 9 bases; bases with no gene match: 9. As DNA, the CDR3 is TGTGCCAGCACCAATGGACAGGGACCCTACGAGCAGTACGTC. It encodes CASTNGQGPYEQYV.